The present T cell receptor (beta chain) was sequenced within a study of T-cell reconstitution after alpha-beta-depleted transplantation in children (TCRdb year 2016). Describing the broader study: Using TCR repertoire profiling, the study quantitatively followed how T-cell immune reconstitution unfolded in children after TCRalphabeta/CD19-depleted allogeneic hematopoietic cell transplantation.

In the case of this clonotype: This clone's antigen is unknown. No clone much larger than this one lies a single base away; base qualities are absent.

The CDR3 contains 15 residues, cysteine and phenylalanine counted. The sequence is cut down to CDR3 DNA, 45 bases in frame from base 1. Deletion took 2 bases off V and 2 bases off J, with a span of 10 bases between the germline ends. CDR1 and CDR2 are read off the germline V gene as KGHSH and LQKENI. The protocol used for the library was PCR. TCRdb shows the sequencer as Illumina HiSeq 2500. To normalize quantification of the TCRbeta repertoire, the TCR libraries were built with molecular barcoding that relied on unique molecular identifiers. TCRdb applied fastp at Q25 and MiXCR to the public reads, then kept only in-frame beta chains. Rows with a matching CDR3 protein are joined into one entry that keeps the most common DNA and genes. This sample lists 500,000 to 600,000 distinct CDR3 sequences; about 31% were detected once. The ten largest make up roughly 2.5% of the sample.

The TCR sequence derives from a human donor who donated a stem cell graft to a child with aplastic anemia. The starting material was PBMCs from the stem cell graft donor, obtained from the stem cell graft. This sequence uses TRBV18 and TRBJ1-3, with no D gene named confidently. The sequenced DNA: TGTGCCAGCTCACCAAACAGCGGGGCTGGAAACACCATATATTTT. It codes for CASSPNSGAGNTIYF.